Following are 21 T cell receptor beta chains from one sample sequenced in a study of control samples from healthy donors and cancer patients (TCRdb year 2020). The library was prepared using the immunoSEQ multiplex PCR assay. This immuneACCESS table, as held by TCRdb, lists in-frame sequences with V and J called but not all clones. Of the missing ones, under half trace to an unresolved V gene in checked studies; the others have no known cause. Present in this sample are about 98,000 clones, roughly three quarters of which were seen just once. Over 9.5% of the sample comes from the top ten. Material for sequencing was blood. The receptors shown here come from a woman under 40 in good health.

This sequence joins TRBV19 and TRBJ1-5, with 8 bases identical to TRBD1. V gave up 4 bases and J gave up 0 bases; unmatched junction bases: 8. Germline V gene sequence: CDR1 LNHDA, CDR2 SQIVND (reference sequence). The CDR3 is 17 amino acids. This CDR3 reads CASSSQGAESSNQPQHF. DNA for the CDR3: TGTGCCAGTAGTAGCCAGGGGGCGGAAAGTAGCAATCAGCCCCAGCATTTT.

The rearrangement joins TRBV5-5 to TRBJ1-5; D might be TRBD1 (5 bases). CDR3 size: 16 residues. Germline V gene sequence: CDR1 SGHKS, CDR2 YYEKEE (reference sequence). With 4 bases removed from V and 5 bases from J, the gap between germline ends came to 19 bases. CDR3 DNA: TGTGCCAGCAGCCACTTGGAACGGGACGGCTATCAGCCCCAGCATTTT. This sequence encodes CASSHLERDGYQPQHF.

This clone was recorded only once. The chain is built from TRBV5-1 and TRBJ2-5; 9 nucleotides match TRBD1. The germline gives CDR1 SGHRS, CDR2 YFSETQ. Trimming cost V 5 bases and J 5 bases; bases outside gene matches: 7. There are 14 residues in the CDR3. The CDR3 loop reads CASRNTGGEETQYF. CDR3 in DNA: TGCGCCAGCAGAAATACAGGGGGCGAGGAGACCCAGTACTTC.

The chain has TRBV30 and TRBJ2-4; 9 nucleotides line up with TRBD1. The J segment lost 6 bases and the V segment lost 4 bases, leaving 7 bases of the junction unmatched. Germline V gene lookup returns CDR1 GTSNPN and CDR2 SVGIG (reference sequence). The CDR3 spans 14 residues. The CDR3 region is CAWTAPDRGNIQYF. The CDR3 bases are TGTGCCTGGACCGCGCCGGACAGGGGAAACATTCAGTACTTC. The full variable domain, rest sourced from reference TRBV30 and TRBJ2-4, is SQTIHQWPATLVQPVGSPLSLECTVEGTSNPNLYWYRQAAGRGLQLLFYSVGIGQISSEVPQNLSASRPQDRQFILSSKKLLLSDSGFYLCAWTAPDRGNIQYFGAGTRLSVL.

This sequence joins TRBV5-3 and TRBJ1-2; no reliable D call. TRBV5-3 is treated as an ORF (open reading frame) with a function not yet certain. Trimming stripped 4 bases from V and 3 bases from J, with 10 bases between. The CDR3 is 13 amino acids. The CDR3 bases are TGTGCCAGAAGCCGCGTGAGGGACTATGGCTACACCTTC. Its protein product is CARSRVRDYGYTF.

On this clone: The same CDR3 arises from other DNA sequences in this sample as well. CDR3 DNA: TGTGCCAGCAGTGAAGGGGGACCCAACTATGGCTACACCTTC. This sequence encodes CASSEGGPNYGYTF. The V gene is TRBV6-1, the J gene TRBJ1-2; D may be TRBD1 (5 bases). Deletions cut 1 base from V and 2 bases from J, with 8 bases between. The germline gives CDR1 MNHNS, CDR2 SASEGT. CDR3 length equals 14 residues.

The chain has TRBV5-4 and TRBJ1-2; maybe TRBD1 (6 bases). The CDR3 is 14 amino acids. V was clipped by 0 bases and J by 6 bases, with 12 bases between them. Per germline, CDR1 SGHNT and CDR2 YYREEE (reference sequence). For the CDR3, the DNA is TGTGCCAGCAGCTTGGTTCGGGGGGCTGATGGCTACACCTTC. This gives the protein CASSLVRGADGYTF.

This chain connects TRBV7-3 to TRBJ2-3; 10 bases are shared with TRBD2. This CDR3 is 15 amino acids long. Germline V gene data show CDR1 as SGHTA and CDR2 as FQGTGA. With 5 bases clipped from V and 3 bases from J, the junction kept 5 bases outside the gene matches. In DNA, the CDR3 is TGTGCCAGCAGCCGGGTAGCGGGGGGTACAGATACGCAGTATTTT. It specifies CASSRVAGGTDTQYF. The complete variable domain, with remaining parts taken from reference TRBV7-3 and TRBJ2-3, reads GAGVSQTPSNKVTEKGKYVELRCDPISGHTALYWYRQSLGQGPEFLIYFQGTGAADDSGLPNDRFFAVRPEGSVSTLKIQRTERGDSAVYLCASSRVAGGTDTQYFGPGTRLTVL.

The rearrangement links TRBV7-2 to TRBJ2-3, with TRBD2 identical over 8 bases. This CDR3 is built from 16 residues. Germline V gives CDR1 SGHTA, CDR2 FQGNSA. V lost 1 base, J lost 4 bases, and 7 bases stayed unmatched. This chain's CDR3 is CASSLGGSGDADTQYF. The CDR3 bases are TGTGCCAGCAGCTTAGGAGGTAGCGGGGACGCAGATACGCAGTATTTT.

The J gene is TRBJ2-1, the V gene TRBV2; D uncertain. The CDR3 is 13 residues long. Looked up from germline, CDR1 is SNHLY and CDR2 is FYNNEI. The ends were cut back, 9 bases at V and 9 bases at J, with 18 bases in the middle. CDR3 region: CASLWTASSEQFF. In DNA form, the CDR3 reads TGTGCCAGTCTATGGACGGCTTCGAGTGAGCAGTTCTTC.

The chain carries TRBV10-1 and TRBJ2-3, with D possibly TRBD1 on 5 matching bases. CDR1 is WNHNN, CDR2 SYGVQD, per germline (reference sequence). The CDR3 extends over 17 amino acids. V shed 3 bases and J shed 3 bases, with 19 bases lying between them. CDR3 region: CASSDPGRRDPTDTQYF. For the CDR3, the DNA is TGCGCCAGCAGTGATCCCGGGCGCAGGGATCCAACAGATACGCAGTATTTT.

The J gene is TRBJ2-3, the V gene TRBV19; possible D gene TRBD2, 5 bases. The CDR3 extends over 14 amino acids. Germline CDR1 LNHDA, CDR2 SQIVND (reference sequence). Trimming stripped 6 bases from V and 4 bases from J, with 14 bases between. The CDR3 sequence is CASRAWSGSDTQYF. CDR3 nucleotides: TGTGCCAGTAGGGCGTGGAGCGGATCAGATACGCAGTATTTT.

This rearrangement joins TRBV11-2 to TRBJ1-2, with 7 positions matching TRBD1. CDR1 and CDR2 from the germline V gene are SGHAT and FQNNGV. V lost 4 bases to trimming and J lost 0 bases; unmatched junction nucleotides: 8. The CDR3 sequence is 16 residues long. The CDR3 region is CASSSSRTGANYGYTF. The CDR3, as DNA: TGTGCCAGCAGCTCGAGCCGAACAGGGGCTAACTATGGCTACACCTTC.

The rearrangement uses TRBV6-5 and TRBJ1-5, with D possibly being TRBD1 (6 bases). Germline CDR1 reads MNHEY; CDR2 reads SVGAGI. The CDR3 length is 14 residues. Trimming took 6 bases from V and 1 from J, leaving 10 bases between them. For the CDR3, the DNA is TGTGCCAGCAGGGGGGGGCTCAGCAATCAGCCCCAGCATTTT. It codes for CASRGGLSNQPQHF.

J is TRBJ2-1 and V is TRBV24-1, with D hard to call. V was shortened by 4 bases and J by 7 bases, with 13 bases between the two germline ends. Per germline, CDR1 KGHDR and CDR2 SFDVKD. This CDR3 has 14 amino acids. CDR3 region: CATSDSGPVNEQFF. CDR3 sequence (DNA): TGTGCCACCAGTGACTCCGGGCCAGTGAATGAGCAGTTCTTC.

With regard to this clone: Distinct nucleotide sequences in the sample also encode this CDR3. This rearrangement joins TRBV2 to TRBJ1-2; D gene unclear. Trimming left V 2 bases short and J 4 bases short, with 8 bases between. This CDR3 region has 13 residues. CDR1 is SNHLY, CDR2 FYNNEI, per germline. Here the CDR3 DNA reads TGTGCCAGCAGTGAAACGGGGATCTATGGCTACACCTTC. Translation gives CASSETGIYGYTF.

J is TRBJ1-3 and V is TRBV19, with TRBD1 matching over 7 bases. CDR1 is LNHDA and CDR2 is SQIVND in the germline V gene (reference sequence). V was clipped by 4 bases and J by 4 bases; unmatched bases: 13. This CDR3 is 17 amino acids long. CDR3 coding DNA: TGTGCCAGTAGTACTCTTCGGGACAGCTCGAAAGGAAACACCATATATTTT. Protein: CASSTLRDSSKGNTIYF.

The chain combines TRBV30 with TRBJ1-5; TRBD1 might be the D (6 bases). The ends were cut back, 3 bases at V and 0 bases at J, with 18 bases in the middle. Germline loops: CDR1 GTSNPN, CDR2 SVGIG (reference sequence). This CDR3 contains 17 residues. CDR3 protein: CAWSVGRDTFSNQPQHF. The CDR3 DNA reads as TGTGCCTGGAGCGTAGGCCGGGACACCTTTAGCAATCAGCCCCAGCATTTT. Drawing the rest from reference TRBV30 and TRBJ1-5, the complete variable domain is SQTIHQWPATLVQPVGSPLSLECTVEGTSNPNLYWYRQAAGRGLQLLFYSVGIGQISSEVPQNLSASRPQDRQFILSSKKLLLSDSGFYLCAWSVGRDTFSNQPQHFGDGTRLSIL.

The chain uses TRBV6-5 and TRBJ1-1; 10 positions match TRBD1. This CDR3 contains 15 residues. Germline loops: CDR1 MNHEY, CDR2 SVGAGI. Trimming took 6 bases from V and 0 from J; bases not matched to a gene: 4. CDR3 residues: CASRRDRGLNTEAFF. The DNA for the CDR3 is TGTGCCAGCAGACGGGACAGGGGCCTGAACACTGAAGCTTTCTTT.

J is TRBJ1-1 and V is TRBV9; TRBD1 matches at 11 bases. Germline V gene sequence: CDR1 SGDLS, CDR2 YYNGEE. CDR3 length: 15 residues. V trimming: 0 bases; J trimming: 5 bases; junction bases outside the gene matches: 3. The CDR3 here is CASSVGTGGYTEAFF. In DNA, the CDR3 is TGTGCCAGCAGCGTAGGGACAGGGGGCTATACTGAAGCTTTCTTT.

V usage is TRBV9 and J usage is TRBJ2-3; D could derive from TRBD1 or TRBD2 (6 bases each). The CDR3 runs to 16 residues. Per germline, CDR1 SGDLS and CDR2 YYNGEE. V was cut by 3 bases and J by 3 bases, with 17 bases left in between. CDR3 sequence: CASSAYGGWGTDTQYF. CDR3 DNA: TGTGCCAGCAGCGCCTACGGGGGCTGGGGTACAGATACGCAGTATTTT.